The source of this TCR beta chain is a study of CD8 T cells in Susac syndrome. Trimming removed 10 bases from V and 7 bases from J, with 23 bases in between. Germline CDR1 reads MNHNS; CDR2 reads SASEGT. The length of the CDR3 is 16 residues. RNA was extracted with the RNeasy kit, and a quantity of about 0.5 to 1 ug was reverse transcribed using random hexamers. Using its own MiXCR run on the immunoSEQ multiplex PCR reads, TCRdb lists one record per CDR3 protein. The table has 400,000 or so distinct CDR3 sequences, more than 70% seen once; the top ten hold 0.12%. CD8+ and CD4+ T cells from blood underwent TCR beta sequencing, which was carried out in a high-throughput format. Negative isolation was used for CD8+ and CD4+ T cells and FACS enrichment for TEMRA cells.

The rearrangement links TRBV6-1 to TRBJ1-6, with D possibly matching TRBD1 (5 bases). Specimen: CD8+ T cells from PBMCs. This clonotype was obtained from a human donor with multiple sclerosis. CDR3 in amino acids: CATSRHLDSSNSPLHF. CDR3 bases: TGTGCCACCTCTAGACACCTTGACAGTAGCAATTCACCCCTCCACTTT.